Below are 27 T cell receptor beta chains sequenced from a single sample in a study of immune heterogeneity within non-small cell lung tumors. Bulk tumor genomic DNA served as template, at roughly 600 ng per sample. During surgery, each primary tumor gave multiple biopsies spaced as far apart as possible. Curative surgical treatment was performed in patients who had newly diagnosed, untreated non-small cell lung cancer. Multiplex PCR amplified the TCR beta CDR3 region. Its first round ran for around 11 cycles with 32 V and 13 J primers. TCRdb redid the calling of the multiplex PCR reads with MiXCR, one entry per CDR3 protein. The repertoire holds a few thousand distinct CDR3 sequences, more than 15% seen once, with around 3.7% in the top ten. Material: lung tumor tissue. These receptors all come from a man between 35 and 55 years old with non-small cell lung cancer.

This clonotype was seen a few times. The chain joins TRBV7-3 to TRBJ2-1, with unresolved D. V was pared by 3 bases and J by 5 bases, with 8 bases between. This CDR3 has 13 amino acids. The V gene's germline CDR1 is SGHTA and CDR2 FQGTGA. CDR3 nucleotides: TGTGCCAGCAGCTTGGACCGTGACAATGAGCAGTTCTTC. Its translation: CASSLDRDNEQFF.

By share, this clonotype ranks as medium-sized (0.01 to 0.1%). The rearrangement uses TRBV6-1 and TRBJ1-1; weak D call: TRBD1 (5 bases). With 7 bases removed from V and 9 bases from J, the gap between germline ends came to 18 bases. CDR3 length: 13 amino acids. In germline, CDR1 is MNHNS, CDR2 SASEGT. The CDR3 sequence is CASNKDRDRQAFF. CDR3 bases: TGTGCCAGCAACAAAGACCGAGACAGACAAGCTTTCTTT.

For this clonotype: The conserved closing phenylalanine or tryptophan is absent in this CDR3, likely reflecting a read error. Because the CDR3's place on the DNA is in doubt, the DNA is left out and the CDR3 is given as listed by TCRdb. This chain links TRBV30 with TRBJ2-3; the DNA was not compared with TRBD1, the D call given in the table. Including both end residues, the CDR3 is 13 amino acids long. From germline, CDR1 is GTSNPN and CDR2 SVGIG (reference sequence). The CDR3 sequence: CAWSTGTGEYFGP.

This clonotype is deemed medium-sized. The rearrangement uses TRBV6-1 and TRBJ2-4; D gene uncertain. CDR3 length: 14 residues. Trimming cost V 7 bases and J 0 bases, with 10 bases left between them. Germline lookup yields CDR1 MNHNS and CDR2 SASEGT. CDR3 region: CASTSPLAKNIQYF. The CDR3 region has the DNA TGTGCCAGCACCTCACCGTTAGCCAAAAACATTCAGTACTTC.

By frequency in the sample, this clonotype is medium-sized. A read error may produce the germline difference seen at one junction end. This chain links TRBV20-1 with TRBJ1-1; no clear D. CDR1 is DFQATT and CDR2 is SNEGSKA in the germline V gene (reference sequence). The length of the CDR3 is 10 residues. CDR3: CSARDEGMGF. CDR3 DNA: TGCAGTGCTAGAGATGAAGGGATGGGGTTT.

Of note for this clonotype: Since the CDR3 does not end with the conserved phenylalanine or tryptophan, this likely comes from a read error. The limits of the CDR3 on the DNA are not certain, so only TCRdb's listed CDR3 is given. The chain links TRBV27 to TRBJ2-4; the DNA was not compared with TRBD1, the D call given in the table. The CDR3 comprises 16 residues, both ends counted. Germline CDR1 reads MNHEY; CDR2 reads SMNVEV (reference sequence). CDR3 sequence: CASSLGGKGHEQYFGP.

By proportion, this clonotype is medium-sized (0.01 to 0.1%). CDR3 amino acids: CASSLGRDYYEQYF. In nucleotides, the CDR3 is TGCGCCAGCAGCCTAGGACGGGATTACTACGAGCAGTACTTC. The chain joins TRBV5-1 to TRBJ2-7, with D possibly TRBD2 on 5 matching bases. CDR3 length: 14 residues. V was shortened by 4 bases and J by 3 bases, with 14 bases between the two germline ends. In germline, CDR1 is SGHRS, CDR2 YFSETQ.

Turning to this clonotype: A much larger clone lies a single base off, so this may be a read error. In DNA, the CDR3 is TGCGCCAGCATCTTGGCCGACGCGGGGGGATTACCATACAATGAGCAGTTCTTC. This sequence encodes CASILADAGGLPYNEQFF. This chain connects TRBV5-1 to TRBJ2-1; 8 bases match TRBD2. The germline V gene has CDR1 SGHRS and CDR2 YFSETQ. The CDR3 totals 18 residues.

This clonotype is judged medium-sized. The chain couples TRBV12-3 or TRBV12-4 to TRBJ1-1; D remains unclear. Trimming removed 1 base from V and 10 bases from J, with 10 bases in between. This CDR3 contains 12 residues. Written as DNA, the CDR3 is TGTGCCAGCAGTTTAGGGAGGCTCGGAGCTTTCTTT. This codes for CASSLGRLGAFF.

By proportion, this clonotype is medium-sized. The chain employs TRBV7-8 and TRBJ1-6; maybe TRBD1 (5 bases). Trimming took off 5 bases at V and 7 bases at J, with 12 bases between the two ends. CDR3 size: 14 residues. Germline assignment: CDR1 SGHVS and CDR2 FQNEAQ. The CDR3 bases are TGTGCCAGCAGCATGGGACGGGGGAATTCACCCCTCCACTTT. It encodes CASSMGRGNSPLHF.

V is TRBV12-3 or TRBV12-4 and J is TRBJ2-3; the match to TRBD2 covers 8 bases. The V and J ends lost 3 bases and 6 bases, in that order; junction bases with no gene match: 20. The CDR3 is 19 residues long. As DNA, the CDR3 is TGTGCCAGCAGTTTGGGCAGGTTAAAATTCAGCGGGAGCGCGGATACGCAGTATTTT. It encodes CASSLGRLKFSGSADTQYF.

This clonotype is large (0.1 to 1%) within its sample. This chain connects TRBV28 to TRBJ1-5, with D maybe TRBD1 (5 bases). Trimming took off 1 base at V and 10 bases at J, with 17 bases between the two ends. Germline values: CDR1 MDHEN, CDR2 SYDVKM. This CDR3 region has 15 residues. The CDR3 DNA reads TGTGCCAGCAGTTTATTAACGACAGCGGGAGGACCCCAGCATTTT. It encodes CASSLLTTAGGPQHF.

This clonotype is deemed medium-sized. The gene calls are TRBV28 and TRBJ1-1; tentative D call: TRBD1 (5 bases). The length of the CDR3 is 13 residues. With 10 bases removed from V and 3 bases from J, the gap between germline ends came to 15 bases. In germline, CDR1 is MDHEN, CDR2 SYDVKM. CDR3 sequence reads: CATGIMGDTEAFF. The CDR3 bases are TGTGCCACCGGAATCATGGGGGACACTGAAGCTTTCTTT.

On this clonotype: A much larger clone differs from this one at a single base, so this may be a read error. This rearrangement joins TRBV9 to TRBJ2-1; TRBD1 or TRBD2 may be the D gene (5 bases each). Germline loops: CDR1 SGDLS, CDR2 YYNGEE. The CDR3 loop spans 16 amino acids. V lost 0 bases and J lost 10, with 20 bases in between. CDR3 in DNA: TGTGCCAGCAGCGTAGATGCCTGGGACGGTCTATTGGAGCAGTTCTTC. It is translated as CASSVDAWDGLLEQFF.

This clonotype is termed medium-sized (0.01 to 0.1%). This chain joins TRBV5-1 and TRBJ2-1, with 11 bases lining up with TRBD1. The CDR3 covers 16 residues. Trimming cost V 0 bases and J 6 bases; bases outside gene matches: 5. CDR1 and CDR2 from the germline V gene are SGHRS and YFSETQ. The CDR3 bases are TGCGCCAGCAGCTTGGCCCCCGGGACAGGGGGCAATGAGCAGTTCTTC. Its translation is CASSLAPGTGGNEQFF.

In the case of this clonotype: Possible read error: a much larger clone is one base away. The chain combines TRBV11-3 with TRBJ2-1, with 10 positions matching TRBD2. This CDR3 contains 16 residues. Germline values: CDR1 SGHNT, CDR2 YENEEA. The CDR3 loop reads CACSLTGGLAGDEQFF. Here the CDR3 DNA reads TGTGCCTGCAGCTTGACGGGGGGGCTAGCGGGAGACGAGCAGTTCTTC.

The V call is TRBV14, the J call TRBJ2-5, with a possible D match to TRBD1 (5 bases). Germline loops: CDR1 SGHDN, CDR2 FVKESK. Trimming removed 7 bases at V and 5 bases at J, with 14 bases between. This CDR3 region has 13 residues. In DNA form, the CDR3 reads TGTGCCAGCACCCGACAGTATGGGGAGACCCAGTACTTC. It translates to CASTRQYGETQYF.

To note about this clonotype: A read error is possible here, since a much larger clone lies one base away. The V call is TRBV10-2, the J call TRBJ1-6; possible D gene TRBD1, 6 bases. Germline CDR1 is WSHSY and CDR2 is SAAADI. CDR3 size: 13 residues. CDR3 in amino acids: CAISEGGESPLHF. DNA of the CDR3: TGCGCCATCAGTGAGGGGGGGGAGTCACCCCTCCACTTT.

Details on this clonotype: A single base separates this from a much larger clone, so it may be a read error. V gene TRBV7-9 combines with J gene TRBJ1-2, with unresolved D. Trimming took off 2 bases at V and 5 bases at J, with 15 bases between the two ends. The CDR3 contains 15 residues. The V gene's germline CDR1 is SEHNR and CDR2 FQNEAQ (reference sequence). CDR3 sequence: CASSLIVLQAYGYTF. CDR3 DNA sequence: TGTGCCAGCAGCTTAATAGTGCTTCAGGCATATGGCTACACCTTC.

This clonotype counts as medium-sized. The chain is built from TRBV6-2 or TRBV6-3 and TRBJ2-7, with D hard to call. Germline V gene sequence: CDR1 MNHEY, CDR2 SVGEGT. V lost 6 bases and J 2 bases, leaving 17 bases between the germline ends. The CDR3 length is 15 residues. In DNA form, the CDR3 reads TGTGCCAGCAGGCGTACTACCGGATTAGCCTACGAGCAGTACTTC. Translation: CASRRTTGLAYEQYF.

By proportion, this clonotype is medium-sized (0.01 to 0.1%). V and J are TRBV6-1 and TRBJ2-5; D perhaps matches TRBD1 (6 bases). With 0 bases removed from V and 5 bases from J, the gap between germline ends came to 16 bases. Germline values: CDR1 MNHNS, CDR2 SASEGT. CDR3 size: 16 residues. CDR3: CASSEALGTRKETQYF. In DNA, the CDR3 is TGTGCCAGCAGTGAAGCGCTGGGGACAAGGAAGGAGACCCAGTACTTC.

There are many counts of this clonotype. The gene calls are TRBV7-8 and TRBJ2-5, with 11 nucleotides matching TRBD2. CDR3 length equals 16 residues. Germline V lookup: CDR1 SGHVS, CDR2 FQNEAQ. The trim removed 5 bases at V and 5 bases at J, leaving 10 bases unmatched. The CDR3 region has the DNA TGTGCCAGCAGCCCCGATTTTAGCGGGAGGGCGGAGACCCAGTACTTC. Its translation is CASSPDFSGRAETQYF.

Of note for this clonotype: This CDR3 fails to terminate in the conserved phenylalanine or tryptophan, so it likely reflects a read error. No DNA is shown, since the ends of the CDR3 on it are uncertain; the CDR3 is the one TCRdb lists. The chain carries TRBV11-2 and TRBJ2-3; the table's D gene call, TRBD1, was not cross checked with the DNA. The CDR3 extends over 14 residues, inclusive of both ends. From germline, CDR1 is SGHAT and CDR2 FQNNGV. CDR3 residues: CASSRPGGEQYFGP.

By share of the sample, this clonotype is medium-sized (0.01 to 0.1%). This chain uses TRBV13 with TRBJ2-2; D remains ambiguous. The V and J ends lost 6 bases and 4 bases respectively, with 3 bases between them. From germline, CDR1 is PRHDT and CDR2 FYEKMQ (reference sequence). There are 11 residues in the CDR3. CDR3 in amino acids: CASRRTGELFF. In DNA, the CDR3 is TGTGCCAGCAGACGCACCGGGGAGCTGTTTTTT.

By its share, this clonotype is medium-sized. V gene TRBV3-1 combines with J gene TRBJ2-7, with TRBD1 identical over 7 bases. CDR3 length: 13 residues. Germline-derived CDR1 and CDR2 are LGHDT and YNNKEL (reference sequence). The junction had 3 bases not matched to a gene; V was cut back by 4 bases and J by 3 bases. Written as DNA, the CDR3 is TGTGCCAGCAGCCCGGGACAGCTCTACGAGCAGTACTTC. Translated: CASSPGQLYEQYF.

This clonotype is medium-sized (0.01 to 0.1%) by share. This chain links TRBV24-1 with TRBJ1-2; D ambiguous. V lost 8 bases and J lost 6, with 24 bases in between. The CDR3 runs to 16 residues. Germline CDR1 reads KGHDR; CDR2 reads SFDVKD. The CDR3 reads CATKRGSEILRNGYTF. The DNA of the CDR3 is TGTGCCACCAAGCGCGGCAGCGAAATCCTCCGCAATGGCTACACCTTC.

This clonotype is deemed medium-sized. The rearrangement uses TRBV11-2 and TRBJ1-4; perhaps TRBD1 as D (5 bases). Germline V gene lookup returns CDR1 SGHAT and CDR2 FQNNGV. Trimming removed 5 bases from V and 4 bases from J, with 20 bases in between. The CDR3 extends over 17 amino acids. The CDR3 spells CASSPQTPGQINEKLFF. CDR3 nucleotide sequence: TGTGCCAGCAGCCCCCAGACTCCAGGACAAATTAATGAAAAACTGTTTTTT. The variable domain in full, completed from reference TRBV11-2 and TRBJ1-4, reads EAGVAQSPRYKIIEKRQSVAFWCNPISGHATLYWYQQILGQGPKLLIQFQNNGVVDDSQLPKDRFSAERLKGVDSTLKIQPAKLEDSAVYLCASSPQTPGQINEKLFFGSGTQLSVL.